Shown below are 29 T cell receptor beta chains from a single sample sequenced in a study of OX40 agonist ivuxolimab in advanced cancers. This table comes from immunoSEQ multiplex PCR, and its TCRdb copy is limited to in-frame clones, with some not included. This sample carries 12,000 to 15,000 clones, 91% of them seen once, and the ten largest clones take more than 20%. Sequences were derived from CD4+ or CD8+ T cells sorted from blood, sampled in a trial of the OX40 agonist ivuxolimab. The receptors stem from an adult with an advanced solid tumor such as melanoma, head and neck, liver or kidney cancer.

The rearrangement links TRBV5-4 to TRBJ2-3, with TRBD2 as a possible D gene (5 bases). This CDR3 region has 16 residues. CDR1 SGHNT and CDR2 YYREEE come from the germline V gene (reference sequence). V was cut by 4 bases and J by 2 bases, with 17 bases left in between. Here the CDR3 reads CASSAKLEVPTDTQYF. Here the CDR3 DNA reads TGTGCCAGCAGCGCAAAATTGGAGGTCCCCACAGATACGCAGTATTTT.

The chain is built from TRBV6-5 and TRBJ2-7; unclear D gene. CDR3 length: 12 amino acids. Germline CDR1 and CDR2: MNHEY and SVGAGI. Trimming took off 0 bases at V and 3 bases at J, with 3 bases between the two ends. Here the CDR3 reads CASSYSDYEQYF. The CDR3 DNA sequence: TGTGCCAGCAGTTACTCAGACTACGAGCAGTACTTC.

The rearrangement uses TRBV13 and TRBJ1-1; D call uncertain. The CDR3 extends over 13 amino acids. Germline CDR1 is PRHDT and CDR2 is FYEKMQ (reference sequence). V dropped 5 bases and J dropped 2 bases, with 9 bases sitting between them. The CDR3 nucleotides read TGTGCCAGCAGCGAGGGCGGAAACACTGAAGCTTTCTTT. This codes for CASSEGGNTEAFF.

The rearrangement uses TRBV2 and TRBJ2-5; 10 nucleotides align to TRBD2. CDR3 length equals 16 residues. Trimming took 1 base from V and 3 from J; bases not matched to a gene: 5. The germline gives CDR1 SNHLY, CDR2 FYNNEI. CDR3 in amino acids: CASSEGGLAGEETQYF. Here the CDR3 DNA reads TGTGCCAGCAGTGAAGGGGGGCTAGCGGGAGAAGAGACCCAGTACTTC.

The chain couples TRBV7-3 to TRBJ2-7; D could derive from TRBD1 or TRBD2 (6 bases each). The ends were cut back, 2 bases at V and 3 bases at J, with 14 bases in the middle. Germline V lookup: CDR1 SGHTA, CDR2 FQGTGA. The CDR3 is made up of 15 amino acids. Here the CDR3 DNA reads TGTGCCAGCAGCTTAGAGGGGGGCCCGTTCTACGAGCAGTACTTC. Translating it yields CASSLEGGPFYEQYF.

CDR3 nucleotide sequence: TGTGCCAGCAGCGTAGACCCGGCGGAAATGAACACTGAAGCTTTCTTT. Translation gives CASSVDPAEMNTEAFF. The V call is TRBV9, the J call TRBJ1-1; D is unresolved. Trimming cost V 0 bases and J 0 bases, with 12 bases left between them. Looked up from germline, CDR1 is SGDLS and CDR2 is YYNGEE. This CDR3 spans 16 amino acids.

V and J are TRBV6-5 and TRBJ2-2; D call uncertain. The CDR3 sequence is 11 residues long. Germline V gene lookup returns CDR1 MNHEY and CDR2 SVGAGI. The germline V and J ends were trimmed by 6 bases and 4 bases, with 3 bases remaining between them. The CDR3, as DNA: TGTGCCAGCAGCCTCACCGGGGAGCTGTTTTTT. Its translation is CASSLTGELFF.

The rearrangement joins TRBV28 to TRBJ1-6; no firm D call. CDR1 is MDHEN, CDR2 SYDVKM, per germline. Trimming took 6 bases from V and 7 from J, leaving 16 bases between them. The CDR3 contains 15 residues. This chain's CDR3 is CASRAYGDRNSPLHF. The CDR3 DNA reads TGTGCCAGCAGGGCCTATGGGGATCGCAATTCACCCCTCCACTTT.

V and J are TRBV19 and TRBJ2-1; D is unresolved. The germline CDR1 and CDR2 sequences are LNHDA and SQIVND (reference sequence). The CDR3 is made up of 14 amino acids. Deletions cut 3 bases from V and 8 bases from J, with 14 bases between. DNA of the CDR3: TGTGCCAGTAGTATGGCACAAGGAGTGGATGAGCAGTTCTTC. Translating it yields CASSMAQGVDEQFF.

As DNA, the CDR3 is TGTGCCAGCAGTGAACCCCGGGACAGGGATCGGCGCAATCAGCCCCAGCATTTT. It encodes CASSEPRDRDRRNQPQHF. V gene TRBV2 combines with J gene TRBJ1-5; 9 positions match TRBD1. After removal of 2 bases from V and 2 bases from J, the junction contained 10 bases not matched to a gene. The germline CDR1 and CDR2 sequences are SNHLY and FYNNEI. The CDR3 totals 18 residues.

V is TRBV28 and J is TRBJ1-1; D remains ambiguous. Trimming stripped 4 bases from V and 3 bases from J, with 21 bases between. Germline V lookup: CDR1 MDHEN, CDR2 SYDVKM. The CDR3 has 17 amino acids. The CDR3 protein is CASSSIDPPPGDTEAFF. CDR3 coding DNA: TGTGCCAGCAGTTCAATCGACCCACCCCCGGGCGACACTGAAGCTTTCTTT.

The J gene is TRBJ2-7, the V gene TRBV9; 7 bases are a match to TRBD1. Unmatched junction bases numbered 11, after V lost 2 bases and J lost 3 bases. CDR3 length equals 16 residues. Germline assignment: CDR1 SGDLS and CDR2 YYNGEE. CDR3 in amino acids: CASSVQGDENLYEQYF. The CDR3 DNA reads TGTGCCAGCAGCGTTCAGGGGGACGAAAACCTCTACGAGCAGTACTTC.

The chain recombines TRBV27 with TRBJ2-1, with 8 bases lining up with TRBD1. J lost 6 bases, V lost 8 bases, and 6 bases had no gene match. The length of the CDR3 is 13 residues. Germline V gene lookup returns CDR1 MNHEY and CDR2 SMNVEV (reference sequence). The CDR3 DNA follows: TGTGCCAGCGGGATAACAGGGGGCAATGAGCAGTTCTTC. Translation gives CASGITGGNEQFF.

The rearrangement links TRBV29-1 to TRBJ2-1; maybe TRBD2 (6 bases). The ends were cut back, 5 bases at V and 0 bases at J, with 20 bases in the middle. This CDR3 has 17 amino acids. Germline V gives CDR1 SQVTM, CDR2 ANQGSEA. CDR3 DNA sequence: TGCAGCGTTAATGGGCTAGTCCAGCGGGTCTCCTACAATGAGCAGTTCTTC. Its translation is CSVNGLVQRVSYNEQFF.

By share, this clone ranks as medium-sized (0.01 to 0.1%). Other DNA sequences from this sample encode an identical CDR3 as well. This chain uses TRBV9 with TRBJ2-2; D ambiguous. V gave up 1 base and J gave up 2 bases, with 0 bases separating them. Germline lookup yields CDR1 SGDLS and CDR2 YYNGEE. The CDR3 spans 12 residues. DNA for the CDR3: TGTGCCAGCAGCGTAAACACCGGGGAGCTGTTTTTT. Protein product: CASSVNTGELFF. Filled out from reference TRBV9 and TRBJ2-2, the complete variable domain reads DSGVTQTPKHLITATGQRVTLRCSPRSGDLSVYWYQQSLDQGLQFLIQYYNGEERAKGNILERFSAQQFPDLHSELNLSSLELGDSALYFCASSVNTGELFFGEGSRLTVL.

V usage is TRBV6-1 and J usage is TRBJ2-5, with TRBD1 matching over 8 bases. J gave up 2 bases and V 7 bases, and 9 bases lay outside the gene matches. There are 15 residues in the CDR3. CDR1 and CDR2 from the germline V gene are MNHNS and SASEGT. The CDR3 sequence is CASTKRQGPQETQYF. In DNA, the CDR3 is TGTGCCAGCACTAAAAGACAGGGGCCTCAAGAGACCCAGTACTTC.

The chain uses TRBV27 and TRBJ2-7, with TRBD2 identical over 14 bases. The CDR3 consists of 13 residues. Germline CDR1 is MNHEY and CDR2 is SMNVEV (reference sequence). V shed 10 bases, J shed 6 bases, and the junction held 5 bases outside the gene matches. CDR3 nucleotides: TGTGCCATCGGGACTAGCGGGAGCGGCGAGCAGTACTTC. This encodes CAIGTSGSGEQYF.

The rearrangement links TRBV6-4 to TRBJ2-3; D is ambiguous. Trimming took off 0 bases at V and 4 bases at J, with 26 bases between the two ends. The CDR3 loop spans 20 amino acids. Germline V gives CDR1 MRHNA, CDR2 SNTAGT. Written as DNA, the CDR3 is TGTGCCAGCAGTGACTCGTTCAGTCTGCTGGCGACCATGGACCCAGATACGCAGTATTTT. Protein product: CASSDSFSLLATMDPDTQYF.

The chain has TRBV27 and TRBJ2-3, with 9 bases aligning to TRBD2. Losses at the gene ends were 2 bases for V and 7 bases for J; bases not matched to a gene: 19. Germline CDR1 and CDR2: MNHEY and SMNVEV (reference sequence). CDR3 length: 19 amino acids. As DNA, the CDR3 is TGTGCCAGCAGTTTACTGGGCGGAGAGACGGGGACTAGCCCACATACGCAGTATTTT. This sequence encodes CASSLLGGETGTSPHTQYF.

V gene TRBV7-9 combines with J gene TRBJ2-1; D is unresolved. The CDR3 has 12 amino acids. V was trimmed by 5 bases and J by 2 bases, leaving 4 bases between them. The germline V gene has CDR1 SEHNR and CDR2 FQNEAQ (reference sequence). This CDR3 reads CASSPTYNEQFF. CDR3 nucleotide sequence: TGTGCCAGCAGCCCTACCTACAATGAGCAGTTCTTC.

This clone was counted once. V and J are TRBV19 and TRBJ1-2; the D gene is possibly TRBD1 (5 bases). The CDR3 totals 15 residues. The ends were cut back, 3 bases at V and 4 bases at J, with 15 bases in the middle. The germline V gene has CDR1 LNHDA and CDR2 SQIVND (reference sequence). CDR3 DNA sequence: TGTGCCAGTAGTATGTTACAGGACCGGTTCTATGGCTACACCTTC. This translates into CASSMLQDRFYGYTF.

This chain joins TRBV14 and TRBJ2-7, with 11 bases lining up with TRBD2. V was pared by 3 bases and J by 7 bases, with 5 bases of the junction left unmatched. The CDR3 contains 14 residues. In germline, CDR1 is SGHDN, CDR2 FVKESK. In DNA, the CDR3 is TGTGCCAGCAGCCAGCAACTAGCGGGAGTTGAGCAGTACTTC. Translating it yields CASSQQLAGVEQYF.

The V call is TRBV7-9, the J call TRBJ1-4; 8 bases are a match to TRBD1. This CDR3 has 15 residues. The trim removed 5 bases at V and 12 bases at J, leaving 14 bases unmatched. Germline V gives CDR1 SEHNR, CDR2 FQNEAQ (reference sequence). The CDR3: CASSPFTGQARELFF. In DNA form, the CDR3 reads TGTGCCAGCAGCCCATTTACGGGACAGGCTCGGGAACTGTTTTTT.

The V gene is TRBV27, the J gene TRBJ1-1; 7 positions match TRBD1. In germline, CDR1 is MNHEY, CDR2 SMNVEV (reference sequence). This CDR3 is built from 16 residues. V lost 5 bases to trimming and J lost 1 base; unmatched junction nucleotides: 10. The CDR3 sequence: CASSQRDSRGNTEAFF. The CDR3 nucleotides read TGTGCCAGCAGTCAAAGGGACAGTCGGGGGAACACTGAAGCTTTCTTT.

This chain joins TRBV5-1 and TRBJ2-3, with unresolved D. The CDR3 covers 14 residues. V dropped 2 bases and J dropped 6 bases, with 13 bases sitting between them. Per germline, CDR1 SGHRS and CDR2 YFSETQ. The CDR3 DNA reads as TGCGCCAGCAGCTTTAAATTCGGCGGTGATACGCAGTATTTT. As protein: CASSFKFGGDTQYF.

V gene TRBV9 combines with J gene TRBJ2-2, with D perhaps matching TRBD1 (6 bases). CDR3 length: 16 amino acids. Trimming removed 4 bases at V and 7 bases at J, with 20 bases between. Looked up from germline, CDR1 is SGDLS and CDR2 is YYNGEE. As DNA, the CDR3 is TGTGCCAGCAGCCCAGGGGTCCGAGGGGCGGACGGGGAGCTGTTTTTT. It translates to CASSPGVRGADGELFF.

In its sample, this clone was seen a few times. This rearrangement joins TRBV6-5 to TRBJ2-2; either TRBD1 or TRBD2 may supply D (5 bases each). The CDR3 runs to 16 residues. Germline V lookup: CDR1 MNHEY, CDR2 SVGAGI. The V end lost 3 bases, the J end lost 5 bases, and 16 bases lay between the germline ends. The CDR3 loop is CASSYVGERLTGELFF. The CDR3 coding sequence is TGTGCCAGCAGTTATGTGGGGGAGAGGTTAACCGGGGAGCTGTTTTTT.

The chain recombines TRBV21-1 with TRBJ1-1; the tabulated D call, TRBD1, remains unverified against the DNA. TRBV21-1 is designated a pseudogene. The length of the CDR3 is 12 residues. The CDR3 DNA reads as TGTGCCAGCACATGCAGGGACACTGAAGCTTTCTTT. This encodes CASTCRDTEAFF.

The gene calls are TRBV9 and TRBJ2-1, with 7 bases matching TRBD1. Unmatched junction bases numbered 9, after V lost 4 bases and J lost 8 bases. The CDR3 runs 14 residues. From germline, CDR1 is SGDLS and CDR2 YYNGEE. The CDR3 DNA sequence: TGTGCCAGCAGCTCAGGGGGATCAATCCATGAGCAGTTCTTC. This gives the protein CASSSGGSIHEQFF.